This TCR beta chain emerged from a study of response to subunit inactivated influenza vaccine. General study points: Authors suggested each seasonal flu vaccination may recruit only limited numbers of new T cells.

In the case of this clonotype: Its specificity is not known.

TCRdb fed the RT-PCR reads into MiXCR, producing one record per CDR3 protein. The table records 150,000 or so distinct CDR3 sequences, approximately 11% of them present only once. J was trimmed by 6 bases and V by 8 bases; bases with no gene match: 3. The CDR3 loop spans 13 amino acids. Germline V gene data show CDR1 as MNHNY and CDR2 as SVGAGI (reference sequence). This specimen consisted of non-naive T cells sorted from PBMCs, obtained more than 35 days after vaccination. The receptor was derived from a man in his forties or fifties who received an inactivated influenza vaccine. V usage is TRBV6-6 and J usage is TRBJ2-7, with 14 positions matching TRBD2. CDR3 DNA: TGTGCCAGCTGGACTAGCGGGAGGTCCGAGCAGTACTTC. Amino acid sequence: CASWTSGRSEQYF.